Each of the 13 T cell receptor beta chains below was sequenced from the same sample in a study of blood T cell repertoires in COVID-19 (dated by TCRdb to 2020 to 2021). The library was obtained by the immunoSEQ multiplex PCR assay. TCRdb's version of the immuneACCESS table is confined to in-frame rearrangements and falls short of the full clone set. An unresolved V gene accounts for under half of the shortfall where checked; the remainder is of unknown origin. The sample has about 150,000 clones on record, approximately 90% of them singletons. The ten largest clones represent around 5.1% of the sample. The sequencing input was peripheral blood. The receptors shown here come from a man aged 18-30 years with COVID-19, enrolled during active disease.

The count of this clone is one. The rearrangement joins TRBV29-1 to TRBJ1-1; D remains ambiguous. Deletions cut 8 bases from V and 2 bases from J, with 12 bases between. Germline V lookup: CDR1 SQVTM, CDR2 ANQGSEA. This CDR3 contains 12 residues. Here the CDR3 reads CSSRRENTEAFF. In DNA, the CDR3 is TGCAGCTCTCGGAGGGAAAACACTGAAGCTTTCTTT.

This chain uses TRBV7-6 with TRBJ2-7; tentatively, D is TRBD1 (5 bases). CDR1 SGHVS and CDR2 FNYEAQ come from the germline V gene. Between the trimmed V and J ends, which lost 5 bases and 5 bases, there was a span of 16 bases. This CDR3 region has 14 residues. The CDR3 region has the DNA TGTGCCAGCAGCAATGTGATACAGGACAACGAGCAGTACTTC. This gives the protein CASSNVIQDNEQYF.

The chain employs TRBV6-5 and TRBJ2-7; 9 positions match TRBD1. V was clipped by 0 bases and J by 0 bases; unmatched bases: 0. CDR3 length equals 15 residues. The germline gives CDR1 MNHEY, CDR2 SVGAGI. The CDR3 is CASSYSTGGSYEQYF. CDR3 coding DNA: TGTGCCAGCAGTTACTCGACAGGGGGCTCCTACGAGCAGTACTTC.

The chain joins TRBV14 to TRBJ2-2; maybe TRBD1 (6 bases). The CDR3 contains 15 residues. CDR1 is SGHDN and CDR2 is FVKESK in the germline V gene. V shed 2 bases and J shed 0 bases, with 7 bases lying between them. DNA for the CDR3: TGTGCCAGCAGCCAAAACAGGGCGAACACCGGGGAGCTGTTTTTT. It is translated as CASSQNRANTGELFF.

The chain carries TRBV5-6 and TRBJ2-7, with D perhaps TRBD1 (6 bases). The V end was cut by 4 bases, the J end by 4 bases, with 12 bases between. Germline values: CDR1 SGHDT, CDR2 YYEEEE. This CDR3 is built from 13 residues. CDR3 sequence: CASSPGVGYEQYF. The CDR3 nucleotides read TGTGCCAGCAGCCCAGGGGTAGGGTACGAGCAGTACTTC.

This CDR3 is CASSFGRFNEQFF. CDR3 bases: TGTGCCAGCAGTTTCGGTCGTTTCAATGAGCAGTTCTTC. The genes are TRBV12-3 or TRBV12-4 and TRBJ2-1; D not certain. Trimming took off 3 bases at V and 6 bases at J, with 9 bases between the two ends. The CDR3 spans 13 residues.

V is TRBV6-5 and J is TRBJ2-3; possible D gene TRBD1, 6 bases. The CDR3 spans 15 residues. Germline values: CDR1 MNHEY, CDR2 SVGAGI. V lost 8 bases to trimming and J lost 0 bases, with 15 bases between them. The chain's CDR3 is CASRYRDFSTDTQYF. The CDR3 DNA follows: TGTGCCAGCCGATACAGGGATTTCAGCACAGATACGCAGTATTTT.

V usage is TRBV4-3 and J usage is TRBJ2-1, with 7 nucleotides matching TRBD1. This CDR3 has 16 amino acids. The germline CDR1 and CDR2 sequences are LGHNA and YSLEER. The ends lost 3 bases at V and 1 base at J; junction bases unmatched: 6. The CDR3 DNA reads TGCGCCAGCAGCCAGACTGGGACAGCATCCTACAATGAGCAGTTCTTC. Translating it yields CASSQTGTASYNEQFF.

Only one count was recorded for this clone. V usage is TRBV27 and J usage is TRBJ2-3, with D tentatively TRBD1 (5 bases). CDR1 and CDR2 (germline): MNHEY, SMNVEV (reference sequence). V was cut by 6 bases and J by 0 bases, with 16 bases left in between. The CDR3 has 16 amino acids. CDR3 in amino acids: CASRINPGMSTDTQYF. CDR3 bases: TGTGCCAGCAGGATTAACCCAGGGATGAGCACAGATACGCAGTATTTT.

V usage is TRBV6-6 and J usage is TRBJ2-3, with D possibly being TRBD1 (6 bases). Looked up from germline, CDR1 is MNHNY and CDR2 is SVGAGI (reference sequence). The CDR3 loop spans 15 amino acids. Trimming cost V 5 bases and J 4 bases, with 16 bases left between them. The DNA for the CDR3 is TGTGCCAGCAGTGACCCAACCACAGGGTCAGATACGCAGTATTTT. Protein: CASSDPTTGSDTQYF.

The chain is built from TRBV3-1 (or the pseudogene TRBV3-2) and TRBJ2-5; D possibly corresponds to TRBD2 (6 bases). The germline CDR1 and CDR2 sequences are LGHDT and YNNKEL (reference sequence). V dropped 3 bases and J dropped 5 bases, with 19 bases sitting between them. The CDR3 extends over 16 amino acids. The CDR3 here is CASSHPNRGCWETQYF. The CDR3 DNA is TGTGCCAGCAGCCACCCCAATCGGGGGTGTTGGGAGACCCAGTACTTC.

CDR3 bases: TGTCCAACCGAAAGTCCTAGCGGAGACACAGATACGCAGTATTTT. As protein: CPTESPSGDTDTQYF. The chain recombines TRBV6-4 with TRBJ2-3; TRBD2 agrees at 7 bases. Germline V gene lookup returns CDR1 MRHNA and CDR2 SNTAGT. The CDR3 loop spans 15 amino acids.

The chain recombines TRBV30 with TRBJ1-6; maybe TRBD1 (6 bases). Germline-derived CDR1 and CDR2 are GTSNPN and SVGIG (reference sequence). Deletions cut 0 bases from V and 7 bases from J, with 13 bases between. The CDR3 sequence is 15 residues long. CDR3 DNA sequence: TGTGCCTGGAGTGTCTCTGACAGGAGAAATTCACCCCTCCACTTT. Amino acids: CAWSVSDRRNSPLHF.